This TCR beta chain was obtained from a study of blood T cell repertoires in COVID-19. The data were produced by immunoSEQ multiplex PCR, yet TCRdb's version contains in-frame clones alone and is incomplete. The sample lists around 450,000 clones, less than 95% occurring once. Cohort 3 donors counted as recovered after two negative PCRs, clearance, or resolved symptoms. The sequenced sample consisted of PBMCs or T cells enriched from blood (not recorded which). This sequence was found in a man aged 18 to 29 who had recovered from COVID-19.

The CDR3 loop is CAISVAENTGELFF. The CDR3 DNA sequence: TGTGCCATCAGTGTCGCAGAGAACACCGGGGAGCTGTTTTTT. The gene calls are TRBV10-3 and TRBJ2-2; D call uncertain. Trimming pared 4 bases from V and 1 base from J, leaving 7 bases between. This CDR3 has 14 amino acids. Looked up from germline, CDR1 is ENHRY and CDR2 is SYGVKD.